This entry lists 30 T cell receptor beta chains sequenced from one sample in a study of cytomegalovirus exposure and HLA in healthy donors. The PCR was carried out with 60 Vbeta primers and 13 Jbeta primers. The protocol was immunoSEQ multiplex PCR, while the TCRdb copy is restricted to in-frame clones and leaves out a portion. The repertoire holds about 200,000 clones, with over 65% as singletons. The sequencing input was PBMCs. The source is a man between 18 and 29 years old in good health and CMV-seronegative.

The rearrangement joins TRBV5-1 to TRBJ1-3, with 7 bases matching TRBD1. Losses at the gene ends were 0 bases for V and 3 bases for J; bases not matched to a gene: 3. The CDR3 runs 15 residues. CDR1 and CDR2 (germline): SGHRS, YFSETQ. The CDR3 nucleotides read TGCGCCAGCAGCTTGGGACAGGGTTTTGGAAACACCATATATTTT. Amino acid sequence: CASSLGQGFGNTIYF.

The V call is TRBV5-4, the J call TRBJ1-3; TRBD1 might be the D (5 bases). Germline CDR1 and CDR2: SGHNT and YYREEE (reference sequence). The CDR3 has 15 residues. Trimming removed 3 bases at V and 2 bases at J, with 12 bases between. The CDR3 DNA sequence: TGTGCCAGCAGCTGGGGGGGGACCGCTGGAAACACCATATATTTT. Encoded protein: CASSWGGTAGNTIYF.

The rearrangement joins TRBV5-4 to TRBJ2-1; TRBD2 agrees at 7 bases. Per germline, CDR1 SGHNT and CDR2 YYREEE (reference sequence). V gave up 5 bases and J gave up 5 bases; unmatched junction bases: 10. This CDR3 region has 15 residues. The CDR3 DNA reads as TGTGCCAGCAGTACCGGGGGAGGGCGGCACAATGAGCAGTTCTTC. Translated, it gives CASSTGGGRHNEQFF.

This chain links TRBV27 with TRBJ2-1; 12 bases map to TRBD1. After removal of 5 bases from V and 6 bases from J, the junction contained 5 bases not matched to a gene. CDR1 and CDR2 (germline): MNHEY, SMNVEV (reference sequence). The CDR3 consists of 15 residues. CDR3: CASSPPGQGANEQFF. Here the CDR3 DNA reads TGTGCCAGCAGTCCACCGGGACAGGGGGCCAATGAGCAGTTCTTC.

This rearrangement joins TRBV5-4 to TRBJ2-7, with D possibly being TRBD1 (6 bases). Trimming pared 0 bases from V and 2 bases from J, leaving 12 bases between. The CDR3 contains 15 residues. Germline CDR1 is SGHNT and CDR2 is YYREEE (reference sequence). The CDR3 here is CASSLAQGATYEQYF. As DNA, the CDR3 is TGTGCCAGCAGCTTGGCACAGGGCGCAACCTACGAGCAGTACTTC.

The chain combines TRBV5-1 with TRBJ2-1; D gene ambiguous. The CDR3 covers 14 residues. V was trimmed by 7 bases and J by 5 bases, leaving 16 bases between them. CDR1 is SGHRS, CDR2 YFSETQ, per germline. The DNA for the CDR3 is TGCGCCAGCTCGTTCCTAGACCTTGACAATGAGCAGTTCTTC. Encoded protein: CASSFLDLDNEQFF.

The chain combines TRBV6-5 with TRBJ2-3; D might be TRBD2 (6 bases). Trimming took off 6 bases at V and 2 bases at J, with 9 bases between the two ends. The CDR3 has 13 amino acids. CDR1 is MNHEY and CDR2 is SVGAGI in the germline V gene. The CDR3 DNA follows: TGTGCCAGCAGGAGGGACTTCACAGATACGCAGTATTTT. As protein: CASRRDFTDTQYF.

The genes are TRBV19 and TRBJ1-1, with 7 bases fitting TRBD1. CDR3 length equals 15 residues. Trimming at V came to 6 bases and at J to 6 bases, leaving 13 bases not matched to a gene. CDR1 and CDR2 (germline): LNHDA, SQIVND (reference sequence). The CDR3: CASRARGQQVAEAFF. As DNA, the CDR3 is TGTGCCAGTAGGGCTAGGGGACAGCAGGTAGCTGAAGCTTTCTTT.

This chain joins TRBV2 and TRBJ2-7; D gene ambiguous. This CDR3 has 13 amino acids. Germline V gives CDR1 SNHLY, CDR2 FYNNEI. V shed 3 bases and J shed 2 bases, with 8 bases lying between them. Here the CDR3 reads CASSEHSTYEQYF. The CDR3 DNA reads TGTGCCAGCAGTGAGCACTCCACCTACGAGCAGTACTTC.

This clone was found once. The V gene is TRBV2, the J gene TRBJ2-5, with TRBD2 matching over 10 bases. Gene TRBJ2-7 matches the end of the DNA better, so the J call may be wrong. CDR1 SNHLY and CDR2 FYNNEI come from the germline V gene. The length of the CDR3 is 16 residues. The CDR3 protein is CASSVPSGSPSYEQYF. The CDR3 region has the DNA TGTGCCAGCAGTGTCCCTAGCGGGAGCCCGTCCTACGAGCAGTACTTC.

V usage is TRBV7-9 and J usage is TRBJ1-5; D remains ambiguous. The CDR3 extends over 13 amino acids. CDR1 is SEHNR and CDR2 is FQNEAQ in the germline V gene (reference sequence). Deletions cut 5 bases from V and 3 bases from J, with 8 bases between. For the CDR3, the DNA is TGTGCCAGCAGCCCCAGTTACAATCAGCCCCAGCATTTT. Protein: CASSPSYNQPQHF. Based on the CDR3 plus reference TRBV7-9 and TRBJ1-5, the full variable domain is DTGVSQNPRHKITKRGQNVTFRCDPISEHNRLYWYRQTLGQGPEFLTYFQNEAQLEKSRLLSDRFSAERPKGSFSTLEIQRTEQGDSAMYLCASSPSYNQPQHFGDGTRLSIL.

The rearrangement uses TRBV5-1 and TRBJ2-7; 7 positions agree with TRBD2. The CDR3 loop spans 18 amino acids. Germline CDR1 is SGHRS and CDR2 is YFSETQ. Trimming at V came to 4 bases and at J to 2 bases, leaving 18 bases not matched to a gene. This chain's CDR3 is CASSPLVGWLADTYEQYF. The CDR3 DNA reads TGCGCCAGCAGCCCACTAGTTGGTTGGCTAGCGGATACCTACGAGCAGTACTTC.

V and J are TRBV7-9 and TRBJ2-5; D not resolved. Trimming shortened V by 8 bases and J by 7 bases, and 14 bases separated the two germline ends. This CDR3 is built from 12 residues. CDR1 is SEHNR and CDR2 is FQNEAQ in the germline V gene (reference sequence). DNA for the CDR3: TGTGCCAGCCTTTATAGCACGGGGACCCAGTACTTC. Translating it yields CASLYSTGTQYF.

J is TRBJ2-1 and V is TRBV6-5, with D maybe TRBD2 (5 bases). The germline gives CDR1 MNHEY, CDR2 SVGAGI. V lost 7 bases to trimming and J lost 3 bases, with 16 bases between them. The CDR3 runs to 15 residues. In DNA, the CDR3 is TGTGCCAGCAAGGGAGTAGGTGGGGTCTACAATGAGCAGTTCTTC. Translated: CASKGVGGVYNEQFF.

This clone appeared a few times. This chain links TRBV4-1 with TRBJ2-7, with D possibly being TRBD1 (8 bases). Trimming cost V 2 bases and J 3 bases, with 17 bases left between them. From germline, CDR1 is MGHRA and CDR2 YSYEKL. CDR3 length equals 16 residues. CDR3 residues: CASSQQPDRDYYEQYF. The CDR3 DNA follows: TGCGCCAGCAGCCAACAACCGGACAGGGACTACTACGAGCAGTACTTC.

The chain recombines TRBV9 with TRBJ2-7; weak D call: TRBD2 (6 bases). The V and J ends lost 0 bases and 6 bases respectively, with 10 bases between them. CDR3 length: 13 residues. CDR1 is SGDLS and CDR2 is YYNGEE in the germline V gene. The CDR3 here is CASSVGGAGEQYF. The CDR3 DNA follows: TGTGCCAGCAGCGTAGGCGGGGCTGGCGAGCAGTACTTC. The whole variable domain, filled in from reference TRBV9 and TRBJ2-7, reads DSGVTQTPKHLITATGQRVTLRCSPRSGDLSVYWYQQSLDQGLQFLIQYYNGEERAKGNILERFSAQQFPDLHSELNLSSLELGDSALYFCASSVGGAGEQYFGPGTRLTVT.

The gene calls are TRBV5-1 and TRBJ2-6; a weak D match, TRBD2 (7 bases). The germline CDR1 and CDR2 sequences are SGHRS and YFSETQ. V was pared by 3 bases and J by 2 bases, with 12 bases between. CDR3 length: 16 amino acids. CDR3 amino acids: CASSWGGAAGANVLTF. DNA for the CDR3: TGCGCCAGCAGCTGGGGGGGGGCGGCTGGGGCCAACGTCCTGACTTTC.

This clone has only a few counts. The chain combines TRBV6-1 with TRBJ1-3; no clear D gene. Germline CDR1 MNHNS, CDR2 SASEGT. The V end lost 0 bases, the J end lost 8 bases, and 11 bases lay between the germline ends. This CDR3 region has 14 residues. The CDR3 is CASSEAAWAYTIYF. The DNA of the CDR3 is TGTGCCAGCAGTGAAGCGGCCTGGGCCTACACCATATATTTT.

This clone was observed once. The CDR3, as DNA: TGTGCCAGCAGCCCCACGAACACCGGGGAGCTGTTTTTT. It specifies CASSPTNTGELFF. The V call is TRBV27, the J call TRBJ2-2, with D uncertain. Germline CDR1 and CDR2: MNHEY and SMNVEV (reference sequence). The V end lost 6 bases, the J end lost 0 bases, and 5 bases lay between the germline ends. This CDR3 has 13 amino acids.

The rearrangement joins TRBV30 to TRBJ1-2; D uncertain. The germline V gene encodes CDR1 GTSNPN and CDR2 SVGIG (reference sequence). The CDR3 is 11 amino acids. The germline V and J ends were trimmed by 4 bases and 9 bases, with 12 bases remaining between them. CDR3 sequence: CAWNLGQRYTF. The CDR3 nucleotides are TGTGCCTGGAACCTTGGGCAGCGCTACACCTTC.

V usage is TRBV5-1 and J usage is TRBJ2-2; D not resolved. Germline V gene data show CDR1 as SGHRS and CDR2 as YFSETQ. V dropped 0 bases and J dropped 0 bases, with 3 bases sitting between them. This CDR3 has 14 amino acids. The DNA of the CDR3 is TGCGCCAGCAGCTTGGCAGCGAACACCGGGGAGCTGTTTTTT. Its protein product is CASSLAANTGELFF.

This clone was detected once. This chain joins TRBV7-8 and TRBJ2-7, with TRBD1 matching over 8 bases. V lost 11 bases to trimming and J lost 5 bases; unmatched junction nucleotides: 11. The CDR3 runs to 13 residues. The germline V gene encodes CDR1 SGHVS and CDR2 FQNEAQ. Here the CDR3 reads CASRSAGGNEQYF. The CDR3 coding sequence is TGTGCCTCCCGGTCGGCAGGGGGCAACGAGCAGTACTTC.

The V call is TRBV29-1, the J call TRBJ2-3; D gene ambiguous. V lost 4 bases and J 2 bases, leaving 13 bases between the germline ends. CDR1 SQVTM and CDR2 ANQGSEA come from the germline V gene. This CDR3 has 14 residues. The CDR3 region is CSVALYLSTDTQYF. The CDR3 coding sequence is TGCAGCGTTGCACTCTACCTATCCACAGATACGCAGTATTTT.

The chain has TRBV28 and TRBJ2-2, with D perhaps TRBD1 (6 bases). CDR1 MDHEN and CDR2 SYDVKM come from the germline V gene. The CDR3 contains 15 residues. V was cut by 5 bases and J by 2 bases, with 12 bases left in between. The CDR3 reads CASSITGINTGELFF. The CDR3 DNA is TGTGCCAGCAGTATAACAGGGATCAACACCGGGGAGCTGTTTTTT.

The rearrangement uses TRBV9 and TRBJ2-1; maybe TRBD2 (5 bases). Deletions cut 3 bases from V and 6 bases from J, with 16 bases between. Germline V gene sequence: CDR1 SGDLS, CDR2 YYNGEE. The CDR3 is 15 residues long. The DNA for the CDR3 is TGTGCCAGCAGCGCCCCCAACGGAGGTCTCAATGAGCAGTTCTTC. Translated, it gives CASSAPNGGLNEQFF.

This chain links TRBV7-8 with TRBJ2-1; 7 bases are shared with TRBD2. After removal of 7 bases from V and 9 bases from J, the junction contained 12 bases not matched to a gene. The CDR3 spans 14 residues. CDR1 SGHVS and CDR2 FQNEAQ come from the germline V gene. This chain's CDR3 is CASIDRRGRGEQFF. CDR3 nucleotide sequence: TGTGCCAGCATCGATCGACGCGGGAGAGGTGAGCAGTTCTTC.

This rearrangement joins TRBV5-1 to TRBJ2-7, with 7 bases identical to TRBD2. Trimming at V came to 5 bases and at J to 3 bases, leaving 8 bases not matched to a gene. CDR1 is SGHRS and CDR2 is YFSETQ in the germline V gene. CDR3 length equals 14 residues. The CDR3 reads CASREGGLFYEQYF. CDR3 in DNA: TGCGCCAGCAGGGAGGGAGGGCTATTCTACGAGCAGTACTTC.

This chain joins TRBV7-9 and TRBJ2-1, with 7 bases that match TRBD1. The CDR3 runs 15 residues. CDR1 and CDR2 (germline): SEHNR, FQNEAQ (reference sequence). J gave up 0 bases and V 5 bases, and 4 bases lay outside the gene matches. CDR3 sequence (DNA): TGTGCCAGCAGCAAGACAGGGAGCTCCTACAATGAGCAGTTCTTC. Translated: CASSKTGSSYNEQFF.

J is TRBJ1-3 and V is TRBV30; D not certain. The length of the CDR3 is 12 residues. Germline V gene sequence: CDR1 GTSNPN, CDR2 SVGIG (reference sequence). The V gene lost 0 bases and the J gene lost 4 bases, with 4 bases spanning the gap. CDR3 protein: CAWSVQGNTIYF. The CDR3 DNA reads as TGTGCCTGGAGTGTACAGGGAAACACCATATATTTT.

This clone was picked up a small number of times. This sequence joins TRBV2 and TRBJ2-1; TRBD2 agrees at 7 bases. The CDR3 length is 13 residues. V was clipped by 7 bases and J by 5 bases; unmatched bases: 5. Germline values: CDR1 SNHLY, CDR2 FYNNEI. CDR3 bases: TGTGCCAGCATCGGGGCGGGAGACAATGAGCAGTTCTTC. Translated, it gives CASIGAGDNEQFF.